This T cell receptor beta chain was sequenced for a study of PD-1 blockade in classical Hodgkin lymphoma. Study conclusions and caveats: At C4D1, TCR diversity had climbed significantly for CD4+ cells, though not for CD8+ cells. Those achieving complete response showed baseline diversity like newly diagnosed patients. According to reports, newly diagnosed patients had lower baseline TCR diversity than healthy donors, and relapsed/refractory patients had lower baseline TCR diversity still.

This table comes from immunoSEQ multiplex PCR, and its TCRdb copy is limited to in-frame clones, with some not included. Of 40,000 to 50,000 clones in the sample, 78% were seen once. CDR3 length equals 16 residues. Trimming took 2 bases from V and 9 from J; bases not matched to a gene: 14. Germline V gene lookup returns CDR1 SQVTM and CDR2 ANQGSEA. Brentuximab vedotin exposure varied among the patients, all of whom had relapsed after autologous stem cell transplantation. On this clone: Antigen: not known.

The TCR originated in a human donor with classical Hodgkin lymphoma. This sample comprised peripheral blood mononuclear cells (PBMCs), obtained at baseline. The chain links TRBV29-1 to TRBJ2-3; 10 bases are a match to TRBD2. In nucleotides, the CDR3 is TGCAGCGTTGAAATCCCTAGCGGGGGCCCCCAGGGGACGCAGTATTTT. Amino acid sequence: CSVEIPSGGPQGTQYF.